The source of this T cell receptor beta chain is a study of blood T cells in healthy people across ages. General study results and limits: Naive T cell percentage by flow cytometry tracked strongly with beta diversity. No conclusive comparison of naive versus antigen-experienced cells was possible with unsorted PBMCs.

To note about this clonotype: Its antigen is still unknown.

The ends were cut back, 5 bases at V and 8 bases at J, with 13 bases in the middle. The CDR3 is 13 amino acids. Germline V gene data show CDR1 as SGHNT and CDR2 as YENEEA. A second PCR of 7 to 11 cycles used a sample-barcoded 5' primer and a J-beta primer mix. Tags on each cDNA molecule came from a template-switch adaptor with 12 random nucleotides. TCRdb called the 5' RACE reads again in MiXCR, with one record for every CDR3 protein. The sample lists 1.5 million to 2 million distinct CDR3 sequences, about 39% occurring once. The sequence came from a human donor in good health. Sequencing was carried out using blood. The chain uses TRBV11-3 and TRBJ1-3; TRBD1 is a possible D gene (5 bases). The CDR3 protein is CASSHGGLDTIYF. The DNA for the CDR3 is TGTGCCAGCAGCCACGGGGGGTTGGACACCATATATTTT.